This T cell receptor (beta chain) was sequenced during a study of blood T cell repertoires in COVID-19. This CDR3 has 14 amino acids. J lost 2 bases, V lost 3 bases, and 4 bases had no gene match. Germline loops: CDR1 WNHNN, CDR2 SYGVQD (reference sequence). This clone was seen once. Sequenced by immunoSEQ multiplex PCR; TCRdb stores in-frame clones only, minus some. The sample yields fewer than 200,000 clones, around 90% seen once. The receptor was derived from a man in his fifties who had recovered from COVID-19. This chain links TRBV10-1 with TRBJ2-7; 7 bases match TRBD1. The specimen was peripheral blood. In DNA, the CDR3 is TGCGCCAGCAGTGATACCGGGACAGCCTACGAGCAGTACTTC. Translating gives CASSDTGTAYEQYF.